This T cell receptor (beta chain) stems from a study of long-term antiretroviral therapy in people with HIV. Study information: Initial samples were collected about a decade before the 2015 immediate-ART recommendation.

Run at survey level, the immunoSEQ assay was version v3.0. Only in-frame clones appear in the TCRdb table, and some are missing; sequencing was by immunoSEQ multiplex PCR. The sample yields 23,000 or so clones, around 76% seen once. Trimming shortened V by 0 bases and J by 0 bases, and 12 bases separated the two germline ends. Germline V lookup: CDR1 MNHNS, CDR2 SASEGT. The length of the CDR3 is 18 residues. Material: unsorted PBMCs, obtained 0.5 years after starting antiretroviral therapy. This chain joins TRBV6-1 and TRBJ2-6; D not resolved. The receptor was isolated from a woman in her 40s with HIV. The CDR3 loop reads CASSEAPAQSSGANVLTF. CDR3 bases: TGTGCCAGCAGTGAAGCGCCCGCACAGAGCTCTGGGGCCAACGTCCTGACTTTC.